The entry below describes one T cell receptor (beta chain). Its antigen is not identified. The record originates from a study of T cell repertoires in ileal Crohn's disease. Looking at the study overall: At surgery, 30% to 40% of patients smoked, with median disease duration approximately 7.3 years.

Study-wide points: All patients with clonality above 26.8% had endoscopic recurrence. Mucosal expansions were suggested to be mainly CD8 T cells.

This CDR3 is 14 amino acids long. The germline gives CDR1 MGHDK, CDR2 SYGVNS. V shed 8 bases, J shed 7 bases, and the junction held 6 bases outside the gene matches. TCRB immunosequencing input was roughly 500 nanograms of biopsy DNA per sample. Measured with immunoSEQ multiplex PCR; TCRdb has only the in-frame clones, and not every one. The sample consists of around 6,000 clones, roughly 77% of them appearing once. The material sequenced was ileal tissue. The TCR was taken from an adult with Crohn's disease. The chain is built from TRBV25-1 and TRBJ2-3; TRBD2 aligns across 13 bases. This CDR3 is CASQGTSGAHTQYF. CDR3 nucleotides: TGTGCCAGCCAAGGGACTAGCGGGGCACATACGCAGTATTTT. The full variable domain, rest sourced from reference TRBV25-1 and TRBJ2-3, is EADIYQTPRYLVIGTGKKITLECSQTMGHDKMYWYQQDPGMELHLIHYSYGVNSTEKGDLSSESTVSRIRTEHFPLTLESARPSHTSQYLCASQGTSGAHTQYFGPGTRLTVL.